This record looks at one T cell receptor beta chain sequence and its context. This receptor's antigen is unknown. Nothing much larger sits one base from this clone, and base qualities are not available. The library came from the immunoSEQ multiplex PCR assay. TCRdb holds this immuneACCESS table with in-frame rearrangements only. Some clones are missing; in checked studies, unresolved V genes explain under half, and the rest has no known cause. The sample table shows tens of thousands of clones, and about 97% are seen once. Together, the top ten hold 0.15% to 0.2% of the sample. This entry is derived from a study of technical replicates of blood from a handful of donors (dated by TCRdb to 2015 to 2018). Counted from cysteine to phenylalanine, this CDR3 has 15 amino acids. The CDR3 DNA has 45 bases and is translated from base 1. Between the V and J ends, shortened by 7 bases and 2 bases respectively, the junction contains 16 bases. CDR1 and CDR2 are drawn from the germline V gene: SGHNT, YENEEA.

Recombination linked TRBV11-3 to TRBJ2-3; TRBD2 is a weak D gene call, 7 bases matching. The sequenced material came from T cells isolated from PBMCs. This receptor was taken from a human donor in good health. The CDR3 region has the sequence CASTFGGPSTDTQYF. The base sequence is TGTGCCAGCACCTTCGGGGGGCCATCCACAGATACGCAGTATTTT.